This T cell receptor (beta chain) was captured in a study of sequential checkpoint blockade in melanoma. TCRdb's table, derived via immunoSEQ multiplex PCR, lists solely in-frame clones and lacks some. This table holds under 20,000 clones, around 88% found once. From germline, CDR1 is SEHNR and CDR2 FQNEAQ (reference sequence). This CDR3 contains 12 residues. The junction had 8 bases not matched to a gene; V was cut back by 10 bases and J by 10 bases. Treatment: randomized to nivolumab then ipilimumab (arm A) or the reverse (arm B). This sequence joins TRBV7-9 and TRBJ2-1; 9 nucleotides match TRBD2. The sample was CD8+ T cells sorted from blood (inferred from file names), taken from a patient given nivolumab and ipilimumab in sequence. The sequence derives from a human donor with melanoma. Here the CDR3 reads CATIAGAGEQFF. The DNA for the CDR3 is TGTGCCACTATAGCGGGAGCGGGGGAGCAGTTCTTC.